This T cell receptor (beta chain) came from a study of long-term antiretroviral therapy in people with HIV. Study findings and constraints: Controls showed broader CDR3 length ranges than did the HIV repertoires.

V lost 4 bases and J lost 0; bases outside the gene matches: 4. CDR1 is LGHNA and CDR2 is YSLEER in the germline V gene. The CDR3 extends over 15 amino acids. Note on this clone: Its antigen remains unidentified.

At survey level, the immunoSEQ assay was run in its v3.0 version. Roughly 40,000-55,000 T-cell genomes per sample were the sequencing target. Assay used: immunoSEQ multiplex PCR; TCRdb lists only in-frame clones, some missing. The sample carries 40,000 or so clones, 86% recorded once. Amounts of about 1-10 million cryopreserved PBMC were held in the samples before DNA extraction. The gene calls are TRBV4-3 and TRBJ2-3; 7 positions agree with TRBD2. The clonotype originates from a woman between 18 and 29 years old with HIV. The sequences come from unsorted PBMCs, collected just before starting antiretroviral therapy. For the CDR3, the DNA is TGCGCCAGCAGCCCTGCTAGCGGTAGCACAGATACGCAGTATTTT. It specifies CASSPASGSTDTQYF.